What follows describes a single T cell receptor beta chain. The data originate from a study of T-cell reconstitution after alpha-beta-depleted transplantation in children. The CDR3 length is 13 residues. CDR1 is SGHAT, CDR2 FQNNGV, per germline. The V end was cut by 5 bases, the J end by 8 bases, with 12 bases between. Preparation of the TCRbeta library involved a method that used unique molecular identifiers. TCRdb re-called the PCR reads with MiXCR, one entry per CDR3 protein. The sample records 150,000 to 250,000 distinct CDR3 sequences, roughly 15% being singletons. The source was PBMCs from the stem cell graft donor, collected from the stem cell graft. The chain has TRBV11-2 and TRBJ1-4; D unclear. The TCR sequence derives from a human donor who donated a stem cell graft to a child with acute lymphoblastic leukemia. The CDR3 DNA sequence: TGTGCCAGCAGCCCCGCCATCGGGGAAAAACTGTTTTTT. Its translation is CASSPAIGEKLFF.